The next 26 T cell receptor beta chains were all read from a single sample in a study of radiotherapy plus CTLA-4 blockade in lung cancer. Assay used: immunoSEQ multiplex PCR; TCRdb lists only in-frame clones, some missing. Among around 53,000 clones listed, 65% to 90% were seen once. Source: peripheral blood, taken from a patient treated with radiotherapy plus ipilimumab. These TCRs come from a human donor with non-small cell lung cancer that progressed on radiotherapy plus ipilimumab. Some clones in this sample may be carry-over from other donors' samples.

This rearrangement joins TRBV7-8 to TRBJ1-4, with 10 positions matching TRBD1. This CDR3 is built from 14 residues. Germline V gives CDR1 SGHVS, CDR2 FQNEAQ. The trim removed 4 bases at V and 6 bases at J, leaving 2 bases unmatched. CDR3: CASSSGTGDEKLFF. The CDR3 bases are TGTGCCAGCAGCTCCGGGACAGGGGATGAAAAACTGTTTTTT.

This clone is a singleton in its sample. The rearrangement uses TRBV4-3 and TRBJ2-7; 12 bases fit TRBD2. The ends lost 0 bases at V and 6 bases at J; junction bases unmatched: 3. The CDR3 is made up of 15 amino acids. Germline V gene sequence: CDR1 LGHNA, CDR2 YSLEER. CDR3 in DNA: TGCGCCAGCAGCCAAGAAACTAGCGGGAGGTTCGAGCAGTACTTC. Translated: CASSQETSGRFEQYF.

As to this clone: Relative to the germline gene, one junction end is altered; a read error may explain this. This rearrangement joins TRBV7-7 to TRBJ2-5, with 9 bases lining up with TRBD2. This CDR3 has 13 residues. Germline V CDR1 and CDR2: SSHAT, FNYEAQ (reference sequence). The CDR3 sequence is CASRLAGEETQYF. CDR3 DNA: TGTGCCAGCAGGTTAGCGGGAGAAGAGACCCAGTACTTC. The variable domain in full, with the rest retrieved from reference TRBV7-7 and TRBJ2-5, is GAGVSQSPRYKVTKRGQDVTLRCDPISSHATLYWYQQALGQGPEFLTYFNYEAQPDKSGLPSDRFSAERPEGSISTLTIQRTEQRDSAMYRCASRLAGEETQYFGPGTRLLVL.

V usage is TRBV11-2 and J usage is TRBJ1-2; weak D call: TRBD1 (5 bases). Trimming left V 0 bases short and J 5 bases short, with 13 bases between. Germline CDR1 and CDR2: SGHAT and FQNNGV. The CDR3 is 15 amino acids. CDR3 coding DNA: TGTGCCAGCAGCTTAGAGAAAAGGCAGGGTTATGGCTACACCTTC. Its translation is CASSLEKRQGYGYTF.

The V call is TRBV6-5, the J call TRBJ2-1, with 10 bases fitting TRBD2. CDR1 MNHEY and CDR2 SVGAGI come from the germline V gene. The CDR3 contains 15 residues. V was clipped by 6 bases and J by 8 bases; unmatched bases: 10. The CDR3 loop reads CASRKSGGEVYEQFF. The CDR3 DNA is TGTGCCAGCAGGAAGAGCGGGGGGGAGGTTTATGAGCAGTTCTTC.

The chain joins TRBV2 to TRBJ2-7; 8 positions match TRBD2. This CDR3 comprises 14 residues. The germline V gene has CDR1 SNHLY and CDR2 FYNNEI. J lost 2 bases, V lost 8 bases, and 8 bases had no gene match. CDR3 nucleotide sequence: TGTGCCAGCCGACTTCCGGGACTAGCCTACGAGCAGTACTTC. Translation: CASRLPGLAYEQYF.

Of note for this clone: The junction departs from germline at one end; a sequencing error may be responsible. This chain links TRBV6-1 with TRBJ2-5, with 12 bases matching TRBD1. The CDR3 consists of 14 residues. Looked up from germline, CDR1 is MNHNS and CDR2 is SASEGT. The CDR3 DNA reads TGTGCCAGCAACAAGGGACAGGGGGCAGGAAGAGAGCACTTC. It is translated as CASNKGQGAGREHF.

The rearrangement uses TRBV5-1 and TRBJ2-2, with 8 bases identical to TRBD2. CDR1 and CDR2 (germline): SGHRS, YFSETQ. CDR3 length equals 16 residues. V lost 2 bases to trimming and J lost 4 bases; unmatched junction nucleotides: 7. The CDR3 protein is CASSLVSGVFTGELFF. For the CDR3, the DNA is TGCGCCAGCAGCTTAGTTAGCGGGGTCTTCACCGGGGAGCTGTTTTTT.

This chain uses TRBV2 with TRBJ2-2; TRBD1 agrees at 8 bases. V gave up 2 bases and J gave up 3 bases; unmatched junction bases: 5. The CDR3 has 16 amino acids. Germline lookup yields CDR1 SNHLY and CDR2 FYNNEI. This CDR3 reads CASSETGQEYTGELFF. CDR3 coding DNA: TGTGCCAGCAGTGAAACGGGACAGGAATACACCGGGGAGCTGTTTTTT.

This chain links TRBV9 with TRBJ2-3; 8 positions match TRBD2. This CDR3 has 15 amino acids. CDR1 and CDR2 (germline): SGDLS, YYNGEE. The V segment lost 5 bases and the J segment 4 bases; nucleotides outside the gene matches: 9. CDR3 DNA: TGTGCCAGCAGAGCCCCGGGGGGGCGGTCAGATACGCAGTATTTT. Protein sequence: CASRAPGGRSDTQYF. The variable domain in full, completed from reference TRBV9 and TRBJ2-3, reads DSGVTQTPKHLITATGQRVTLRCSPRSGDLSVYWYQQSLDQGLQFLIQYYNGEERAKGNILERFSAQQFPDLHSELNLSSLELGDSALYFCASRAPGGRSDTQYFGPGTRLTVL.

V and J are TRBV5-1 and TRBJ2-7, with 10 bases matching TRBD2. The CDR3 sequence is 15 residues long. Germline CDR1 SGHRS, CDR2 YFSETQ. The V gene end was trimmed by 4 bases and the J gene end by 3 bases; junction bases not matched to a gene: 7. Here the CDR3 DNA reads TGCGCCAGCAGCAAAAGCGGGGGGGAAGGCTACGAGCAGTACTTC. This encodes CASSKSGGEGYEQYF. Looking up the rest from reference TRBV5-1 and TRBJ2-7 gives the full variable domain: KAGVTQTPRYLIKTRGQQVTLSCSPISGHRSVSWYQQTPGQGLQFLFEYFSETQRNKGNFPGRFSGRQFSNSRSEMNVSTLELGDSALYLCASSKSGGEGYEQYFGPGTRLTVT.

This clone turned up a few times. The V gene is TRBV5-6, the J gene TRBJ1-1, with 9 positions matching TRBD1. CDR3 length: 16 amino acids. The V gene's germline CDR1 is SGHDT and CDR2 YYEEEE. After removal of 2 bases from V and 0 bases from J, the junction contained 5 bases not matched to a gene. CDR3 DNA: TGTGCCAGCAGCTTCCTGACAGGGGGAATGAACACTGAAGCTTTCTTT. This codes for CASSFLTGGMNTEAFF.

The chain joins TRBV7-8 to TRBJ2-1; 9 positions agree with TRBD2. The CDR3 extends over 15 amino acids. Germline-derived CDR1 and CDR2 are SGHVS and FQNEAQ. V lost 1 base, J lost 5 bases, and 3 bases stayed unmatched. This chain's CDR3 is CASSLGAGGNNEQFF. As DNA, the CDR3 is TGTGCCAGCAGCTTAGGGGCGGGAGGGAACAATGAGCAGTTCTTC.

The chain recombines TRBV25-1 with TRBJ1-2, with a tentative D call TRBD1 (6 bases). V lost 11 bases to trimming and J lost 2 bases, with 15 bases between them. This CDR3 comprises 13 residues. The germline V gene encodes CDR1 MGHDK and CDR2 SYGVNS. DNA for the CDR3: TGTGCCGTTATGGGGGCGGCGAACTATGGCTACACCTTC. Translation: CAVMGAANYGYTF.

On this clone itself: One end of the junction is discordant with germline, which a read error may explain. The chain combines TRBV5-1 with TRBJ2-7, with 11 bases aligning to TRBD1. The CDR3 covers 15 residues. Germline lookup yields CDR1 SGHRS and CDR2 YFSETQ. The DNA of the CDR3 is TGCGACAGCAGCTTGGTTGGACAGGGGGCTTACGAGCAGTACTTC. Translation gives CDSSLVGQGAYEQYF. Looking up the rest from reference TRBV5-1 and TRBJ2-7 gives the full variable domain: KAGVTQTPRYLIKTRGQQVTLSCSPISGHRSVSWYQQTPGQGLQFLFEYFSETQRNKGNFPGRFSGRQFSNSRSEMNVSTLELGDSALYLCDSSLVGQGAYEQYFGPGTRLTVT.

V usage is TRBV7-9 and J usage is TRBJ1-1; 12 bases match TRBD1. In germline, CDR1 is SEHNR, CDR2 FQNEAQ (reference sequence). V lost 5 bases to trimming and J lost 4 bases; unmatched junction nucleotides: 11. The CDR3 is 17 residues long. The CDR3 DNA reads as TGTGCCAGCAGCCTATACCGGGACAGGGGGCAGGGCACTGAAGCTTTCTTT. Translated, it gives CASSLYRDRGQGTEAFF.

The genes are TRBV7-2 and TRBJ2-7, with D maybe TRBD2 (5 bases). This CDR3 is 14 amino acids long. V was trimmed by 3 bases and J by 1 base, leaving 10 bases between them. Germline loops: CDR1 SGHTA, CDR2 FQGNSA. CDR3 coding DNA: TGTGCCAGCAGCTTCTTTGCGGGTTCCTACGAGCAGTACTTC. It translates to CASSFFAGSYEQYF. Together with reference TRBV7-2 and TRBJ2-7, the CDR3 gives the full variable domain: GAGVSQSPSNKVTEKGKDVELRCDPISGHTALYWYRQSLGQGLEFLIYFQGNSAPDKSGLPSDRFSAERTGGSVSTLTIQRTQQEDSAVYLCASSFFAGSYEQYFGPGTRLTVT.

This chain uses TRBV6-1 with TRBJ2-1; 14 nucleotides line up with TRBD2. Germline assignment: CDR1 MNHNS and CDR2 SASEGT. V gave up 5 bases and J gave up 7 bases; unmatched junction bases: 1. The CDR3 totals 14 residues. CDR3 residues: CASSRTSGGNEQFF. The CDR3, as DNA: TGTGCCAGCAGTCGGACTAGCGGGGGGAATGAGCAGTTCTTC.

V and J are TRBV5-6 and TRBJ2-1; D perhaps matches TRBD2 (5 bases). Germline CDR1 and CDR2: SGHDT and YYEEEE. The CDR3 is made up of 16 amino acids. Trimming removed 1 base from V and 3 bases from J, with 14 bases in between. CDR3 amino acids: CASSLWGVKYYNEQFF. CDR3 bases: TGTGCCAGCAGCTTGTGGGGAGTTAAGTACTACAATGAGCAGTTCTTC.

This clone was recorded a few times. The V and J genes are TRBV6-5 and TRBJ2-7, with 8 bases fitting TRBD2. Losses at the gene ends were 6 bases for V and 2 bases for J; bases not matched to a gene: 9. The CDR3 extends over 15 amino acids. Germline lookup yields CDR1 MNHEY and CDR2 SVGAGI. The CDR3 coding sequence is TGTGCCAGCAGAAAGAATAGCGGGACGACCTACGAGCAGTACTTC. Amino acids: CASRKNSGTTYEQYF.

The chain is built from TRBV19 and TRBJ2-7; 12 bases are shared with TRBD2. The junction had 2 bases not matched to a gene; V was cut back by 3 bases and J by 2 bases. This CDR3 spans 15 amino acids. Germline V gene sequence: CDR1 LNHDA, CDR2 SQIVND (reference sequence). Written as DNA, the CDR3 is TGTGCCAGTAGTATCCGGACTAGCGGGACCTACGAGCAGTACTTC. Translated: CASSIRTSGTYEQYF.

Comments on this clone: Within the sample, other DNA sequences also encode this same CDR3. The chain uses TRBV2 and TRBJ2-2; D might be TRBD1 (6 bases). The CDR3 has 13 amino acids. The V and J ends lost 6 bases and 2 bases respectively, with 7 bases between them. Looked up from germline, CDR1 is SNHLY and CDR2 is FYNNEI. The DNA of the CDR3 is TGTGCCAGCAGACAGGGAAACACCGGGGAGCTGTTTTTT. It translates to CASRQGNTGELFF.

The V gene is TRBV9, the J gene TRBJ1-6, with 9 bases matching TRBD1. The trim removed 4 bases at V and 7 bases at J, leaving 9 bases unmatched. The germline V gene encodes CDR1 SGDLS and CDR2 YYNGEE. The CDR3 runs 16 residues. The chain's CDR3 is CASSPRLDRGNSPLHF. Written as DNA, the CDR3 is TGTGCCAGCAGCCCGCGCTTAGACAGGGGGAATTCACCCCTCCACTTT.

V and J are TRBV14 and TRBJ1-3; D uncertain. The V gene lost 2 bases and the J gene lost 0 bases, with 8 bases spanning the gap. The CDR3 has 15 residues. Germline V gene sequence: CDR1 SGHDN, CDR2 FVKESK. CDR3 protein: CASSQSLSSGNTIYF. The CDR3 DNA reads TGTGCCAGCAGCCAAAGTCTGAGCTCTGGAAACACCATATATTTT. Based on the CDR3 plus reference TRBV14 and TRBJ1-3, the full variable domain is EAGVTQFPSHSVIEKGQTVTLRCDPISGHDNLYWYRRVMGKEIKFLLHFVKESKQDESGMPNNRFLAERTGGTYSTLKVQPAELEDSGVYFCASSQSLSSGNTIYFGEGSWLTVV.

The chain links TRBV9 to TRBJ1-1; 7 bases agree with TRBD1. J gave up 7 bases and V 4 bases, and 7 bases lay outside the gene matches. CDR1 SGDLS and CDR2 YYNGEE come from the germline V gene. The CDR3 totals 13 residues. CDR3 in DNA: TGTGCCAGCAGCCAAGGGGGCGCGGTTGAAGCTTTCTTT. This gives the protein CASSQGGAVEAFF. The full variable domain, in which reference TRBV9 and TRBJ1-1 provide the parts outside the CDR3, is DSGVTQTPKHLITATGQRVTLRCSPRSGDLSVYWYQQSLDQGLQFLIQYYNGEERAKGNILERFSAQQFPDLHSELNLSSLELGDSALYFCASSQGGAVEAFFGQGTRLTVV.

This clone has more than one count but fewer than ten. This chain links TRBV5-4 with TRBJ2-1, with 7 bases aligning to TRBD1. Germline CDR1 reads SGHNT; CDR2 reads YYREEE (reference sequence). CDR3 size: 16 residues. Losses at the gene ends were 4 bases for V and 6 bases for J; bases not matched to a gene: 13. Here the CDR3 reads CASSPDMTGIRNEQFF. The CDR3 DNA follows: TGTGCCAGCAGCCCAGACATGACAGGGATCCGCAATGAGCAGTTCTTC.